This paragraph reports one T cell receptor beta chain. This CDR3 has 13 amino acids. The ends were cut back, 4 bases at V and 5 bases at J, with 14 bases in the middle. The germline V gene has CDR1 SQVTM and CDR2 ANQGSEA. The entry originates in a study of blood T cell repertoires in COVID-19. Study details: Acute-phase and convalescent COVID-19 samples originated in the United States, Italy and Spain. PBMCs, B-cell-depleted T cells, or T cells were the source of the cDNA or gDNA that made up the material.

Authors' methods: Reference gene primer amplification gave estimated nucleated cell counts. The repertoire was sequenced with immunoSEQ multiplex PCR; TCRdb's copy has only in-frame clones and lacks some. The DNA gave D and trimming, while V, J and clone size come from that table. The data show some 50,000 clones, 75% to 90% seen once. This clonotype was sampled from a human donor in a cohort sampled during active COVID-19. The gene calls are TRBV29-1 and TRBJ2-5, with D hard to call. Sequences were obtained from peripheral blood. The DNA of the CDR3 is TGCAGCGTTGCTGGGTCCTACGGGGAGACCCAGTACTTC. It encodes CSVAGSYGETQYF.